These 14 T cell receptor beta chains share one sample of origin, sequenced in a study of PD-L1 blockade in urothelial cancer. Clones were read by immunoSEQ multiplex PCR, and TCRdb kept only the in-frame ones, dropping some. The sample shows 95,000 to 130,000 clones, 75% to 90% of them seen only once. Indicated time point: peripheral blood 6 weeks after treatment start. Sample: PBMCs, taken around atezolizumab (anti-PD-L1) treatment. The receptors come from a man between 60 and 75 years old with urothelial cancer.

V is TRBV6-5 and J is TRBJ2-7; 9 nucleotides match TRBD2. Germline-derived CDR1 and CDR2 are MNHEY and SVGAGI. Trimming removed 0 bases from V and 2 bases from J; junction bases left unmatched: 5. This CDR3 comprises 16 residues. The CDR3 here is CASSYSASGTTYEQYF. CDR3 DNA: TGTGCCAGCAGTTACTCTGCTAGCGGGACCACCTACGAGCAGTACTTC.

The chain joins TRBV5-1 to TRBJ2-2; TRBD2 is a possible D gene (6 bases). Trimming cost V 1 base and J 5 bases, with 9 bases left between them. The CDR3 sequence is 14 residues long. Germline V gives CDR1 SGHRS, CDR2 YFSETQ. The CDR3 region is CASSLYGGTGELFF. CDR3 sequence (DNA): TGCGCCAGCAGCTTGTATGGGGGGACCGGGGAGCTGTTTTTT.

This chain joins TRBV9 and TRBJ2-7; a weak D match, TRBD1 (5 bases). This CDR3 is built from 15 residues. From germline, CDR1 is SGDLS and CDR2 YYNGEE. Trimming pared 0 bases from V and 5 bases from J, leaving 15 bases between. The CDR3 protein is CASSVEWIPQDEQYF. CDR3 in DNA: TGTGCCAGCAGCGTAGAATGGATTCCACAGGACGAGCAGTACTTC.

The rearrangement uses TRBV28 and TRBJ2-1, with 9 bases lining up with TRBD1. Germline CDR1 MDHEN, CDR2 SYDVKM. V dropped 5 bases and J dropped 6; count of bases not matched to a gene: 8. CDR3 size: 15 residues. The CDR3 DNA is TGTGCCAGCAGTGCCCTCGGGACAGGGCTCAATGAGCAGTTCTTC. It encodes CASSALGTGLNEQFF.

The J gene is TRBJ2-3, the V gene TRBV7-2; 14 bases map to TRBD2. Germline V gene lookup returns CDR1 SGHTA and CDR2 FQGNSA. The CDR3 consists of 15 residues. J was trimmed by 11 bases and V by 5 bases; bases with no gene match: 9. CDR3 sequence: CASSGTSGGSQGQYF. CDR3 in DNA: TGTGCCAGCAGCGGGACTAGCGGGGGATCACAGGGGCAGTATTTT.

The rearrangement joins TRBV5-1 to TRBJ2-2; 8 bases map to TRBD1. Germline lookup yields CDR1 SGHRS and CDR2 YFSETQ. With 4 bases clipped from V and 1 base from J, the junction kept 3 bases outside the gene matches. This CDR3 comprises 15 residues. The CDR3 region is CASSLGTGNTGELFF. The CDR3 DNA reads TGCGCCAGCAGCCTTGGGACAGGGAACACCGGGGAGCTGTTTTTT. The whole variable domain, filled in from reference TRBV5-1 and TRBJ2-2, reads KAGVTQTPRYLIKTRGQQVTLSCSPISGHRSVSWYQQTPGQGLQFLFEYFSETQRNKGNFPGRFSGRQFSNSRSEMNVSTLELGDSALYLCASSLGTGNTGELFFGEGSRLTVL.

The chain joins TRBV6-1 to TRBJ2-7; 8 positions match TRBD2. Germline CDR1 MNHNS, CDR2 SASEGT. V was pared by 6 bases and J by 4 bases, with 2 bases of the junction left unmatched. This CDR3 is 12 amino acids long. CDR3 loop: CASRGLAYEQYF. The CDR3 nucleotides are TGTGCCAGCAGAGGACTAGCTTACGAGCAGTACTTC.

This chain joins TRBV28 and TRBJ1-5, with D hard to call. Germline V gene sequence: CDR1 MDHEN, CDR2 SYDVKM. V lost 6 bases and J lost 2, with 14 bases in between. The CDR3 runs 15 residues. The CDR3 region has the DNA TGTGCCAGCAGCTCTGGAGGAGGGCGCAATCAGCCCCAGCATTTT. Its protein product is CASSSGGGRNQPQHF. Full variable domain (missing parts from reference TRBV28 and TRBJ1-5): DVKVTQSSRYLVKRTGEKVFLECVQDMDHENMFWYRQDPGLGLRLIYFSYDVKMKEKGDIPEGYSVSREKKERFSLILESASTNQTSMYLCASSSGGGRNQPQHFGDGTRLSIL.

As to this clone: The junction departs from the called germline gene at one end, perhaps through a read error. The rearrangement joins TRBV15 to TRBJ1-1; D is perhaps TRBD1 (5 bases). The V gene's germline CDR1 is LNHNV and CDR2 YYDKDF (reference sequence). This CDR3 region has 14 residues. The CDR3 DNA sequence: TGTGTCACCCAGGAGAACACGGGGGACACTGAAGCTTTCTTT. Residues: CVTQENTGDTEAFF.

The chain is built from TRBV10-3 and TRBJ1-2; no reliable D call. Germline V gives CDR1 ENHRY, CDR2 SYGVKD. The CDR3 sequence is 15 residues long. The V end lost 3 bases, the J end lost 0 bases, and 11 bases lay between the germline ends. As DNA, the CDR3 is TGTGCCATCAGTGAAGAAGGACTTCCTAACTATGGCTACACCTTC. It is translated as CAISEEGLPNYGYTF.

This clone was seen just once. The chain couples TRBV6-5 to TRBJ2-3, with D maybe TRBD1 (6 bases). Per germline, CDR1 MNHEY and CDR2 SVGAGI. The germline V and J ends were trimmed by 7 bases and 0 bases, with 14 bases remaining between them. The CDR3 totals 15 residues. The CDR3 loop is CASTHGTFSTDTQYF. CDR3 nucleotide sequence: TGTGCCAGCACCCACGGGACATTCAGCACAGATACGCAGTATTTT.

The rearrangement links TRBV30 to TRBJ2-7; D call uncertain. V lost 2 bases and J 2 bases, leaving 10 bases between the germline ends. CDR3 size: 13 residues. Germline CDR1 GTSNPN, CDR2 SVGIG (reference sequence). The CDR3 protein is CAWSIGQPYEQYF. The CDR3 nucleotides are TGTGCCTGGAGTATTGGGCAACCCTACGAGCAGTACTTC.

The V gene is TRBV5-1, the J gene TRBJ2-5; tentative D call: TRBD1 (6 bases). Trimming removed 0 bases from V and 5 bases from J, with 11 bases in between. The CDR3 has 14 residues. CDR1 and CDR2 from the germline V gene are SGHRS and YFSETQ. This CDR3 is CASSLVGGEETQYF. The CDR3, as DNA: TGCGCCAGCAGCTTGGTTGGGGGCGAGGAGACCCAGTACTTC.

The J gene is TRBJ1-5, the V gene TRBV10-2; D is perhaps TRBD1 (6 bases). Trimming left V 8 bases short and J 2 bases short, with 7 bases between. The CDR3 spans 12 residues. Germline CDR1 and CDR2: WSHSY and SAAADI. The CDR3 DNA sequence: TGCGCCAGCCGGACAGGCAATCAGCCCCAGCATTTT. Protein sequence: CASRTGNQPQHF.